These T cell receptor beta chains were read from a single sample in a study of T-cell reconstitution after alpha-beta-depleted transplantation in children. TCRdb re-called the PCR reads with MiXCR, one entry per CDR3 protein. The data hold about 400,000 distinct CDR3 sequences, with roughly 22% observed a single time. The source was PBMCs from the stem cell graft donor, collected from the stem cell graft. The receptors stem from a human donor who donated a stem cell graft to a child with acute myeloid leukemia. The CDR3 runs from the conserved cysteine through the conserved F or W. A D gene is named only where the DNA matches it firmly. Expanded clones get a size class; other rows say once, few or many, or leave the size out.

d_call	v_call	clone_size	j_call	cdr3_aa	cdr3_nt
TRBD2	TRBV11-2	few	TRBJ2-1	CASTVIGRLAGPNEQFF	TGTGCCAGCACTGTGATAGGGCGGCTAGCGGGACCAAATGAGCAGTTCTTC
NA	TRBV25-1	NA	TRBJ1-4	CASSTVDSGEEKLFF	TGTGCCAGCAGTACTGTCGACAGTGGGGAGGAAAAACTGTTTTTT
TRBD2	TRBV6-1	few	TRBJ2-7	CASSRLAAYEQYF	TGTGCCAGCAGTAGACTAGCGGCCTACGAGCAGTACTTC
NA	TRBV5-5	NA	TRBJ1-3	CASSSRGGSSGNTIYF	TGTGCCAGCAGCTCGAGGGGCGGAAGCTCTGGAAACACCATATATTTT
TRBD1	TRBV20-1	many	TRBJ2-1	CSAIRTGYHNEQFF	TGCAGTGCCATTCGGACAGGGTACCACAATGAGCAGTTCTTC
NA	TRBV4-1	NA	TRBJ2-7	CASSQAPGDYEQYF	TGCGCCAGCAGCCAAGCACCCGGGGACTACGAGCAGTACTTC
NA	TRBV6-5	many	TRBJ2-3	CASFKRGADTQYF	TGTGCCAGCTTTAAGCGAGGGGCGGATACGCAGTATTTT
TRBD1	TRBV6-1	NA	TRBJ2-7	CASTQQGHRRDYEQYF	TGTGCCAGCACTCAACAGGGGCACCGGAGAGACTACGAGCAGTACTTC
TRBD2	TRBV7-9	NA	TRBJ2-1	CASSRGLAAYNEQFF	TGTGCCAGCAGCCGCGGACTAGCGGCCTACAATGAGCAGTTCTTC
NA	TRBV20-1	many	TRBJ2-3	CSARQPHTDTQYF	TGCAGTGCCCGACAGCCACACACAGATACGCAGTATTTT
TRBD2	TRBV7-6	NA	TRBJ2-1	CASSSYSGSGEQFF	TGTGCCAGCAGCTCCTATAGCGGGAGTGGTGAGCAGTTCTTC
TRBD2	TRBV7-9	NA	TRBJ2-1	CASSLPSGSFNEQFF	TGTGCCAGCAGCTTACCTAGCGGGAGCTTTAATGAGCAGTTCTTC
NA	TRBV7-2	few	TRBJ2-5	CASSPLTGETQYF	TGTGCCAGCAGCCCGCTGACAGGAGAGACCCAGTACTTC
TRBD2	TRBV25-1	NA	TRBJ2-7	CASSERAGFYEQYF	TGTGCCAGCAGTGAACGAGCGGGGTTTTACGAGCAGTACTTC
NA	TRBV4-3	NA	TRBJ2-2	CASSQEWPGELFF	TGCGCCAGCAGCCAAGAGTGGCCCGGGGAGCTGTTTTTT
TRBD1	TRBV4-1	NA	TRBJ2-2	CASSPQFGGQGMVGPTGELFF	TGCGCCAGCAGCCCCCAGTTTGGGGGACAGGGGATGGTTGGCCCCACCGGGGAGCTGTTTTTT
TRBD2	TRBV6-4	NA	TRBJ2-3	CASSGAGGSTDTQYF	TGTGCCAGCAGTGGAGCGGGAGGTAGCACAGATACGCAGTATTTT
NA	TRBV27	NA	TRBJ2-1	CASAPQVVARYNEQFF	TGTGCCAGCGCCCCTCAAGTGGTAGCGCGATACAATGAGCAGTTCTTC
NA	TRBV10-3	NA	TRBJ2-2	CAISETTGTSNTGELFF	TGTGCCATCAGTGAAACCACCGGGACATCGAACACCGGGGAGCTGTTTTTT
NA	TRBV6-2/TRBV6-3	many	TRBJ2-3	CASSKERAITDTQYF	TGTGCCAGCAGTAAAGAGCGGGCCATCACAGATACGCAGTATTTT
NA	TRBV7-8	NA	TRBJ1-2	CASSLAGEHGYTF	TGTGCCAGCAGCTTAGCAGGGGAACATGGCTACACCTTC
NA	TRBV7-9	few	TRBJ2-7	CASSSQAGDEQYF	TGTGCCAGCAGCTCGCAGGCCGGGGACGAGCAGTACTTC
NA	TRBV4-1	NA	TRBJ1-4	CASSQVLRGNNEKLFF	TGCGCCAGCAGCCAAGTGTTAAGGGGGAATAATGAAAAACTGTTTTTT
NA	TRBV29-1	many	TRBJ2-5	CSVEAPGIQETQYF	TGCAGCGTTGAAGCCCCAGGGATCCAAGAGACCCAGTACTTC
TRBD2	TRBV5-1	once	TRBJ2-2	CASSWAGGDTGELFF	TGCGCCAGCAGCTGGGCGGGAGGAGACACCGGGGAGCTGTTTTTT
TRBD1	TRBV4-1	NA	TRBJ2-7	CASSQPGQIYEQYF	TGCGCCAGCAGCCAGCCGGGACAGATCTACGAGCAGTACTTC
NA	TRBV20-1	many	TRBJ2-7	CSARPPKGYPTYEQYF	TGCAGTGCTAGACCACCTAAGGGGTACCCTACGTACGAGCAGTACTTC
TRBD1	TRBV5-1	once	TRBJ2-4	CASSPIDYSTGGRNIQYF	TGCGCCAGCAGTCCCATTGATTATTCGACAGGGGGAAGAAACATTCAGTACTTC
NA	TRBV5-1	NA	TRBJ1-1	CASSLAQGAASTEAFF	TGCGCCAGCAGCTTGGCGCAGGGTGCGGCGAGCACTGAAGCTTTCTTT
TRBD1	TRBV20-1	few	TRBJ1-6	CSARFLAGGPGSPLHF	TGCAGTGCTAGATTCCTCGCAGGGGGCCCAGGTTCACCCCTCCACTTT
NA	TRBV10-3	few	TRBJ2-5	CAVLPGRGETQYF	TGTGCCGTCTTACCGGGAAGGGGAGAGACCCAGTACTTC
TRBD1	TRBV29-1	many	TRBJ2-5	CSVGGQGQETQYF	TGCAGCGTTGGAGGACAGGGTCAAGAGACCCAGTACTTC
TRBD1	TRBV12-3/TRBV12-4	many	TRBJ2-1	CASGQGIYNEQFF	TGTGCCAGCGGACAGGGGATATACAATGAGCAGTTCTTC
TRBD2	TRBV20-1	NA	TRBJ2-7	CSARKGAGGPYEQYF	TGCAGTGCTAGAAAGGGAGCGGGAGGGCCCTACGAGCAGTACTTC
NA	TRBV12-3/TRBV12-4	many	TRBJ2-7	CASSFTGSAYEQYF	TGTGCCAGCAGTTTCACAGGGAGCGCCTACGAGCAGTACTTC
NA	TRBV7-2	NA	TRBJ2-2	CASSFRGTKAGELFF	TGTGCCAGCAGCTTCCGAGGAACGAAGGCCGGGGAGCTGTTTTTT
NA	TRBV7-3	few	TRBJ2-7	CASSLWPGSLEQYF	TGTGCCAGCAGCTTGTGGCCGGGGTCCCTCGAGCAGTACTTC
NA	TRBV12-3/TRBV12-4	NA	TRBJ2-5	CASSLIFPSQETQYF	TGTGCCAGCAGTTTAATATTCCCAAGTCAAGAGACCCAGTACTTC
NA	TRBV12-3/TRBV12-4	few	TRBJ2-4	CASSPSVSLAKNIQYF	TGTGCCAGCAGTCCGTCCGTTTCCCTAGCCAAAAACATTCAGTACTTC
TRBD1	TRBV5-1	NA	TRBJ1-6	CASSPPKTGGNSPLHF	TGCGCCAGCAGCCCCCCGAAGACAGGGGGGAATTCACCCCTCCACTTT
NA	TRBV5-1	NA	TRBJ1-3	CASSLDGGPLSGNTIYF	TGCGCCAGCAGCTTGGATGGGGGACCCCTCTCTGGAAACACCATATATTTT
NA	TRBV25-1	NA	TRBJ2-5	CASSTGEETQYF	TGTGCCAGCAGTACGGGGGAAGAGACCCAGTACTTC
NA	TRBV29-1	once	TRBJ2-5	CSVGFETQYF	TGCAGCGTTGGTTTCGAGACCCAGTACTTC
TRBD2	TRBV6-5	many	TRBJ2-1	CASSYSSASGRLYEQFF	TGTGCCAGCAGTTACTCTTCGGCTAGCGGGAGACTATATGAGCAGTTCTTC